The present TCR beta chain was sequenced within a study of T cells in women clearing cervical HPV infection. About the study: Women with histologically confirmed HPV16-related CIN3 or worse, 2 with invasive cancer, served as cases. The study's findings and limits: CIN3+ cases had significantly higher TCR repertoire richness than controls, but evenness did not differ.

Average input was around 1,300 ng genomic DNA for immunoSEQ TCR beta CDR3 amplification. Data came from immunoSEQ multiplex PCR; TCRdb stores just in-frame clones and leaves some out. This sample carries some 16,000 clones, with 6.5% to 9% going to the ten biggest clones. The germline V gene encodes CDR1 SGHNT and CDR2 YYREEE (reference sequence). The V end lost 0 bases, the J end lost 5 bases, and 8 bases lay between the germline ends. The CDR3 extends over 14 amino acids. On this clone: Its antigen is as yet unknown. The read is 3 residues too short to cover the CDR3 end, so that end is filled in from the germline J gene.

V usage is TRBV5-4 and J usage is TRBJ2-2; D is perhaps TRBD2 (6 bases). Source material: blood buffy coat. This TCR came from a woman between 18 and 70 years old with a cervical HPV16 infection that either progressed to CIN3+ or cleared (not recorded which). CDR3 loop: CASSLALATGELFF. CDR3 bases read: TGTGCCAGCAGCTTGGCACTAGCAACCGGGGAG. The full variable domain, its missing parts supplied by reference TRBV5-4 and TRBJ2-2, is ETGVTQSPTHLIKTRGQQVTLRCSSQSGHNTVSWYQQALGQGPQFIFQYYREEENGRGNFPPRFSGLQFPNYSSELNVNALELDDSALYLCASSLALATGELFFGEGSRLTVL.